This is a list of T cell receptor beta chains from one sample in a study of graft-versus-host responses after intestinal transplantation. No antigen has been identified for these receptors. Assay: immunoSEQ multiplex PCR; the TCRdb copy retains only in-frame clones and omits some. The sample includes around 120,000 clones, around 96% seen only once; the top ten take over 2.5%. The starting material was unstimulated CD8+ T cells sorted from spleen or lymph node cells, obtained before intestinal transplant. The source is a human donor who received an intestinal transplant. Each CDR3 is given with its conserved first and last residue. D genes are given only for firm matches. A clone size is listed for some rows: how often the clone was seen (once, few, many), or a class if it is expanded.

TRBJ2-5 | NA | NA | 13 | TRBV27 | CASSLLGGETQYF | TGTGCCAGCAGTTTACTGGGGGGTGAGACCCAGTACTTC
TRBJ2-7 | NA | NA | 13 | TRBV4-2 | CASSQEFSYEQYF | TGTGCCAGCAGCCAGGAGTTCTCCTACGAGCAGTACTTC
TRBJ2-1 | NA | NA | 16 | TRBV4-3 | CASSQAITSSYNEQFF | TGCGCCAGCAGCCAAGCTATTACAAGCTCCTACAATGAGCAGTTCTTC
TRBJ2-7 | NA | NA | 15 | TRBV10-1 | CASSEPGTYSYEQYF | TGCGCCAGCAGTGAGCCCGGGACATACTCCTACGAGCAGTACTTC
TRBJ2-7 | TRBD2 | NA | 18 | TRBV9 | CASSVDGAGLAGTYEQYF | TGTGCCAGCAGCGTAGACGGGGCCGGACTAGCGGGGACCTACGAGCAGTACTTC
TRBJ2-7 | NA | NA | 16 | TRBV4-2 | CASSHLWVASSYEQYF | TGTGCCAGCAGCCACCTCTGGGTGGCGAGCTCCTACGAGCAGTACTTC
TRBJ2-4 | NA | NA | 15 | TRBV4-1 | CASSQVQQAKNIQYF | TGCGCCAGCAGCCAAGTACAACAGGCTAAAAACATTCAGTACTTC
TRBJ2-7 | NA | NA | 14 | TRBV28 | CASSLPLVGYEQYF | TGTGCCAGCAGTTTACCGCTAGTAGGCTACGAGCAGTACTTC
TRBJ2-7 | NA | NA | 13 | TRBV11-1 | CASSLTSRAGRYF | TGTGCCAGCAGTCTGACCTCGCGGGCAGGCCGGTACTTC
TRBJ2-1 | TRBD2 | NA | 17 | TRBV5-1 | CASSLDIGTSVYNEQFF | TGCGCCAGCAGCTTGGACATTGGGACTAGCGTTTACAATGAGCAGTTCTTC
TRBJ1-2 | TRBD1 | NA | 14 | TRBV28 | CASHKGRGLGGYTF | TGTGCCAGCCACAAGGGCAGGGGGCTCGGAGGCTACACCTTC
TRBJ2-5 | NA | few | 15 | TRBV7-9 | CASSPSRLGTETQYF | TGTGCCAGCAGCCCCTCCCGACTAGGAACGGAGACCCAGTACTTC
TRBJ1-3 | NA | NA | 15 | TRBV4-3 | CASSQDRRTGNTIYF | TGCGCCAGCAGCCAAGACCGCCGGACTGGAAACACCATATATTTT
TRBJ2-5 | TRBD2 | NA | 17 | TRBV28 | CASSSPVLAGRQETQYF | TGTGCCAGCAGTTCTCCAGTGCTAGCGGGACGCCAAGAGACCCAGTACTTC
TRBJ2-5 | NA | NA | 16 | TRBV28 | CASSPPLVGQRETQYF | TGTGCCAGCAGTCCCCCCCTTGTAGGCCAAAGGGAGACCCAGTACTTC
TRBJ2-1 | NA | NA | 15 | TRBV7-3 | CASSLLRSSYNEQFF | TGTGCCAGCAGCTTATTAAGGAGCTCCTACAATGAGCAGTTCTTC
TRBJ2-5 | TRBD2 | NA | 16 | TRBV5-6 | CASSLGLAGAMETQYF | TGTGCCAGCAGCTTGGGACTAGCGGGAGCAATGGAGACCCAGTACTTC
TRBJ1-2 | TRBD1 | few | 15 | TRBV6-5 | CASSYSPGQDYGYTF | TGTGCCAGCAGTTACTCACCGGGACAGGATTATGGCTACACCTTC
TRBJ2-7 | TRBD2 | NA | 15 | TRBV28 | CASSRMGLVMNEQYF | TGTGCCAGCAGCAGAATGGGACTAGTGATGAACGAGCAGTACTTC
TRBJ1-2 | NA | NA | 15 | TRBV27 | CASSLKGSAFYGYTF | TGTGCCAGCAGTTTGAAGGGGAGCGCATTCTATGGCTACACCTTC
TRBJ2-1 | TRBD1 | NA | 13 | TRBV7-8 | CASSSGQGNEQFF | TGTGCCAGCAGCTCCGGACAGGGCAATGAGCAGTTCTTC
TRBJ2-2 | NA | NA | 14 | TRBV4-1 | CASSQVEWMGELFF | TGCGCCAGCAGCCAAGTGGAATGGATGGGGGAGCTGTTTTTT
TRBJ1-5 | TRBD1 | NA | 15 | TRBV28 | CASSLTGWGNQPQHF | TGTGCCAGCAGTTTGACAGGGTGGGGCAATCAGCCCCAGCATTTT
TRBJ2-2 | TRBD2 | once | 16 | TRBV9 | CASSVSGSGITGELFF | TGTGCCAGCAGCGTTAGCGGGAGTGGTATCACCGGGGAGCTGTTTTTT
TRBJ2-7 | NA | NA | 15 | TRBV15 | CATSRRLLGDYEQYF | TGTGCCACCAGCAGAAGGCTCCTAGGGGACTACGAGCAGTACTTC
TRBJ1-4 | NA | NA | 14 | TRBV9 | CASSVSGINEKLFF | TGTGCCAGCAGCGTATCAGGGATTAATGAAAAACTGTTTTTT
TRBJ2-7 | NA | NA | 15 | TRBV7-2 | CASSLQGARIYEQYF | TGTGCCAGCAGCTTACAAGGTGCGAGAATCTACGAGCAGTACTTC
TRBJ1-1 | NA | NA | 14 | TRBV4-1 | CASSQGGGYTEAFF | TGCGCCAGCAGCCAAGGGGGAGGGTATACTGAAGCTTTCTTT
TRBJ2-1 | TRBD1 | NA | 16 | TRBV7-9 | CASSWTGTGSYNEQFF | TGTGCCAGCAGCTGGACCGGGACAGGGTCCTACAATGAGCAGTTCTTC
TRBJ1-5 | NA | NA | 14 | TRBV27 | CASSPNPGNQPQHF | TGTGCCAGCAGTCCTAACCCGGGCAATCAGCCCCAGCATTTT
TRBJ1-4 | NA | NA | 14 | TRBV28 | CASSRVPGGEKLFF | TGTGCCAGCAGCCGTGTCCCGGGGGGTGAAAAACTGTTTTTT
TRBJ1-3 | TRBD1 | NA | 15 | TRBV6-5 | CASSRSGGKGNTIYF | TGTGCCAGCAGTCGTTCAGGGGGGAAAGGAAACACCATATATTTT
TRBJ2-7 | TRBD2 | NA | 14 | TRBV27 | CASSGREGGYEQYF | TGTGCCAGCAGTGGCCGGGAGGGCGGATACGAGCAGTACTTC
TRBJ1-1 | TRBD1 | once | 13 | TRBV11-2 | CASSPGQGAGAFF | TGTGCCAGCAGCCCAGGACAGGGGGCGGGAGCTTTCTTT
TRBJ1-3 | NA | NA | 14 | TRBV15 | CATSRDSSGNTIYF | TGTGCCACCAGCAGGGACAGCTCTGGAAACACCATATATTTT
TRBJ2-1 | TRBD2 | NA | 13 | TRBV29-1 | CSVLAGAGDEQFF | TGCAGCGTCCTAGCGGGAGCTGGGGATGAGCAGTTCTTC
TRBJ2-3 | NA | NA | 17 | TRBV7-5 | CARNLPLGRLAQDAQYF | TGTGCCAGAAATCTCCCCCTCGGGAGACTAGCGCAAGATGCGCAGTATTTT
TRBJ2-7 | NA | NA | 15 | TRBV7-9 | CASSPRTAYYYEQYF | TGTGCCAGCAGCCCGCGGACAGCCTACTACTACGAGCAGTACTTC
TRBJ1-1 | NA | once | 13 | TRBV4-1 | CASSHLGGPEAFF | TGCGCCAGCAGCCATTTGGGGGGCCCTGAAGCTTTCTTT
TRBJ2-1 | TRBD1 | NA | 14 | TRBV7-9 | CASSLSLRGHEQFF | TGTGCCAGCAGCTTAAGTTTGAGGGGGCATGAGCAGTTCTTC
TRBJ1-4 | NA | NA | 15 | TRBV25-1 | CASSYSQTGGEKLFF | TGTGCCAGCAGCTACAGCCAGACGGGGGGGGAAAAACTGTTTTTT
TRBJ2-7 | TRBD1 | NA | 15 | TRBV7-6 | CASSPVIGGPYEQYF | TGTGCCAGCAGCCCGGTAATAGGGGGCCCCTACGAGCAGTACTTC
TRBJ2-2 | NA | few | 14 | TRBV28 | CASIQAENTGELFF | TGTGCCAGCATCCAGGCGGAGAACACCGGGGAGCTGTTTTTT
TRBJ1-5 | NA | NA | 10 | TRBV6-1 | CASRGESQHF | TGTGCCAGCCGGGGAGAGTCCCAGCATTTT
TRBJ2-3 | NA | once | 11 | TRBV2 | CASRDTDTQYF | TGTGCCAGCAGGGACACAGATACGCAGTATTTT
TRBJ2-7 | TRBD1 | NA | 14 | TRBV27 | CASSAGTGGYEQYF | TGTGCCAGCAGTGCCGGGACAGGGGGTTACGAGCAGTACTTC
TRBJ1-5 | NA | NA | 14 | TRBV28 | CASRLSGESQPQHF | TGTGCCAGCAGACTCTCAGGGGAAAGTCAGCCCCAGCATTTT
TRBJ1-1 | NA | NA | 13 | TRBV9 | CASSPPANTEAFF | TGTGCCAGCAGCCCCCCAGCGAACACTGAAGCTTTCTTT
TRBJ2-5 | NA | NA | 15 | TRBV11-2 | CASSTTMTVQETQYF | TGTGCCAGCAGCACTACGATGACAGTCCAAGAGACCCAGTACTTC
TRBJ1-5 | TRBD1 | NA | 13 | TRBV19 | CASSTGGNQPQHF | TGTGCCAGTAGTACAGGGGGTAATCAGCCCCAGCATTTT
TRBJ2-7 | TRBD2 | NA | 15 | TRBV5-6 | CASSLGSGSPLEQYF | TGTGCCAGCAGCTTGGGCAGCGGGAGTCCCCTCGAGCAGTACTTC
TRBJ1-1 | TRBD1 | NA | 14 | TRBV11-1 | CASSLAGTATEAFF | TGTGCCAGCAGCTTAGCTGGGACAGCCACTGAAGCTTTCTTT
TRBJ2-7 | TRBD1 | NA | 15 | TRBV28 | CASSLEDRVTYEQYF | TGTGCCAGCAGTTTGGAGGACAGGGTCACCTACGAGCAGTACTTC
TRBJ2-1 | NA | NA | 14 | TRBV9 | CASSVAFSYNEQFF | TGTGCCAGCAGCGTAGCGTTCTCCTACAATGAGCAGTTCTTC
TRBJ2-5 | NA | NA | 14 | TRBV7-8 | CASSLGASEETQYF | TGTGCCAGCAGCTTAGGAGCGAGCGAGGAGACCCAGTACTTC
TRBJ2-3 | NA | NA | 13 | TRBV4-3 | CASSHGTGYTQYF | TGCGCCAGCAGCCACGGAACAGGGTATACGCAGTATTTT
TRBJ2-2 | NA | NA | 14 | TRBV27 | CASRGFYGTGELFF | TGTGCCAGCAGGGGCTTTTACGGCACCGGGGAGCTGTTTTTT
TRBJ2-5 | NA | NA | 14 | TRBV5-1 | CASSLRGLQETQYF | TGCGCCAGCAGCTTGCGAGGACTACAAGAGACCCAGTACTTC
TRBJ2-1 | TRBD2 | NA | 16 | TRBV11-2 | CASSGSGRSSYNEQFF | TGTGCCAGCAGCGGGAGCGGGAGGAGCTCCTACAATGAGCAGTTCTTC
TRBJ1-4 | TRBD1 | NA | 19 | TRBV11-2 | CASSLVARDSNRTNEKLFF | TGTGCCAGCAGCTTAGTCGCTCGGGACAGCAACCGGACTAATGAAAAACTGTTTTTT